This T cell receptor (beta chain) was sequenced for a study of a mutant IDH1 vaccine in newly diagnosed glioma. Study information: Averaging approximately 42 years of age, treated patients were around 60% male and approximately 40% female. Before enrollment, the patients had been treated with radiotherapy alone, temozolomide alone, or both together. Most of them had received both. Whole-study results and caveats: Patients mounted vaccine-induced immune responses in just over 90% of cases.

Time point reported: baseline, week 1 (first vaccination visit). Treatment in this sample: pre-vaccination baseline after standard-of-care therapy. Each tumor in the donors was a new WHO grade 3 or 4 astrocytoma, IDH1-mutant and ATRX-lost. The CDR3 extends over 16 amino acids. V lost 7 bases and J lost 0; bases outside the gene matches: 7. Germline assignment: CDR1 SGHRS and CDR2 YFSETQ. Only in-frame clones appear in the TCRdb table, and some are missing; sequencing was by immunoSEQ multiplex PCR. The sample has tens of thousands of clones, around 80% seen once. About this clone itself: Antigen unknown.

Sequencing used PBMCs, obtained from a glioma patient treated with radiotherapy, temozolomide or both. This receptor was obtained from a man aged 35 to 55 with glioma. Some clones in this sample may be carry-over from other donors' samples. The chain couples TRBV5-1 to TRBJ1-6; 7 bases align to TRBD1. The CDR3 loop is CASFSGDSSYNSPLHF. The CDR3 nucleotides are TGCGCCAGCTTCTCGGGGGACAGCTCCTATAATTCACCCCTCCACTTT.